A selection of T cell receptor beta chains follows, all from one sample in a study of shared clonotypes between healthy human individuals. Here immunoSEQ multiplex PCR was the method, and the copy in TCRdb shows in-frame clones only, minus some. The table shows 1,500,000 or so clones, with roughly 95% occurring only once. Material for sequencing was naive CD4+ T cells sorted from blood. The receptor set was obtained from a man between 25 and 39 years old in good health. Each CDR3 is given with its conserved first and last residue. The D gene is left open where the match is weak. Clone size, where shown, is once, few, many, or a class for clones that have expanded.

>TRBD2|17|TRBV10-3|once|TRBJ2-7
TGTGCCATCAGTTCGACTAGCGGGAGGGCCATAACCTACGAGCAGTACTTC
CAISSTSGRAITYEQYF
>TRBD2|14|TRBV7-9|.|TRBJ2-7
TGTGCCAGCAGCTTGAAGCGGGAGCCCTACGAGCAGTACTTC
CASSLKREPYEQYF
>TRBD2|16|TRBV7-9|.|TRBJ2-1
TGTGCCAGCAGCTTAAGAGCTAGCGGGAGAGGGGGTGAGCAGTTCTTC
CASSLRASGRGGEQFF
>.|18|TRBV12-5|.|TRBJ2-6
TGTGCTAGTGGTCACTCATGTTGCAGGACAAAGCGGGCCAACGTCCTGACTTTC
CASGHSCCRTKRANVLTF
>.|13|TRBV30|.|TRBJ1-2
TGTGCCTGGTCACCCACGGGGGGGGCTGGCTACACCTTC
CAWSPTGGAGYTF
>TRBD2|14|TRBV6-5|.|TRBJ2-1
TGTGCCAGCAGTCAGAGCGGGACTTACAATGAGCAGTTCTTC
CASSQSGTYNEQFF
>.|12|TRBV28|.|TRBJ1-1
TGTGCCAGCAGTACCACCGTGGCTCTGTCTTTCTTT
CASSTTVALSFF
>TRBD2|18|TRBV10-1|.|TRBJ2-3
TGCGCCAGCAGTGAGTCCGGGGGTAGCGGGTACCTCACAGATACGCAGTATTTT
CASSESGGSGYLTDTQYF
>.|15|TRBV5-6|.|TRBJ2-7
TGTGCCAGCAGCTTGAATAGCGGCCAATCCTACGAGCAGTACTTC
CASSLNSGQSYEQYF
>.|13|TRBV10-2|.|TRBJ2-1
TGCGCCAGCACCGCAGGCACCTACAATGAGCAGTTCTTC
CASTAGTYNEQFF
>TRBD2|17|TRBV18|.|TRBJ2-1
TGTGCCAGCTCACCTACGGGACTAGCGGTAACGGACAATGAGCAGTTCTTC
CASSPTGLAVTDNEQFF
>TRBD1|14|TRBV7-9|.|TRBJ2-5
TGTGCCAGCAGCCGGGACAGACCATGGGAGACCCAGTACTTC
CASSRDRPWETQYF
>.|15|TRBV5-6|.|TRBJ2-1
TGTGCCAGCAGCTTGGGTGGTCGCTCCTACAATGAGCAGTTCTTC
CASSLGGRSYNEQFF
>.|13|TRBV25-1|.|TRBJ2-1
TGTGCCAGCAGTGACAGGACTACCTCGGAGCAGTTCTTC
CASSDRTTSEQFF
>TRBD1|13|TRBV28|.|TRBJ1-2
TGTGCCACCACTACGACAGGGGAACGGGGCTACACCTTC
CATTTTGERGYTF
>TRBD1|17|TRBV15|.|TRBJ2-3
TGTGCCACCAGCAGAGATCAGGGACAGGCTAGCACAGATACGCAGTATTTT
CATSRDQGQASTDTQYF
>TRBD2|15|TRBV6-4|.|TRBJ2-2
TGTGCCAGCAGTGTACTAGCGGGTGCCACCGGGGAGCTGTTTTTT
CASSVLAGATGELFF
>.|13|TRBV19|.|TRBJ2-1
TGTGCCAGTAGTAGTCTAGTTCGGGGCAAGCAGTTCTTC
CASSSLVRGKQFF
>TRBD2|18|TRBV5-4|.|TRBJ2-3
TGTGCCAGCAGCTTGGTTCCCTCTACTAGCGGGAGAGCAGATACGCAGTATTTT
CASSLVPSTSGRADTQYF
>.|13|TRBV27|.|TRBJ2-3
TGTGCCAGCAGTATTCCCGGGAGAAATACGCAGTATTTT
CASSIPGRNTQYF
>.|13|TRBV7-8|.|TRBJ2-1
TGTGCCAGCAGCTTCGGGACCCACAATGAGCAGTTCTTC
CASSFGTHNEQFF
>TRBD2|15|TRBV10-3|.|TRBJ2-3
TGTGCCGCCTTTCCTGGGACTAGCGGCACAGATACGCAGTATTTT
CAAFPGTSGTDTQYF
>.|17|TRBV7-6|.|TRBJ2-6
TGTGCCAGCAGCTTATTAGTTTTTGGGCCTGGGGCCAACGTCCTGACTTTC
CASSLLVFGPGANVLTF
>.|15|TRBV18|.|TRBJ2-5
TGTGCCAGCTCACCCGGGACGGGGGAGCAAGAGACCCAGTACTTC
CASSPGTGEQETQYF
>.|15|TRBV9|.|TRBJ1-2
TGTGCCAGCAGCGTAGAACCGACCCAAGGGCACGGCTACACCTTC
CASSVEPTQGHGYTF
>.|12|TRBV7-9|.|TRBJ2-1
TGTGCCAGCAACTTAGTTTCGAATGAGCAGTTCTTC
CASNLVSNEQFF
>TRBD2|15|TRBV11-3|.|TRBJ2-7
TGTGCCAGCAGCTTAGGGTCTAGCGGGAGTACCGAGCAGTACTTC
CASSLGSSGSTEQYF
>TRBD1|16|TRBV4-1|.|TRBJ1-5
TGCGCCAGCAGCCAACCTGGGACAGGGCGCAATCAGCCCCAGCATTTT
CASSQPGTGRNQPQHF
>TRBD1|15|TRBV7-6|.|TRBJ2-7
TGTGCCAGCAGCCCCCCACCGGACAGGGCCCACGAGCAGTACTTC
CASSPPPDRAHEQYF
>.|14|TRBV25-1|.|TRBJ2-1
TGTGCCAGCAGTGCCCTGAGCTCCTACAATGAGCAGTTCTTC
CASSALSSYNEQFF
>.|12|TRBV11-3|.|TRBJ2-1
TGTGCCAGCAGCAAGGGGGGGTCTGAGCAGTTCTTC
CASSKGGSEQFF
>.|14|TRBV28|.|TRBJ2-7
TGTGCCAGCATCCCGGGTTCTAGATCCTACGAGCAGTACTTC
CASIPGSRSYEQYF
>TRBD2|20|TRBV18|.|TRBJ2-2
TGTGCCAGCTCACCATGCGCGACAGCTAGCGGGAGGGCTGACACCGGGGAGCTGTTTTTT
CASSPCATASGRADTGELFF
>TRBD2|14|TRBV9|.|TRBJ2-2
TGTGCCAGCAGCGCCGGACTAGCGACCGGGGAGCTGTTTTTT
CASSAGLATGELFF
>.|13|TRBV7-9|.|TRBJ1-4
TGTGCCATCCCGGGAACAACTAATGAAAAACTGTTTTTT
CAIPGTTNEKLFF
>.|13|TRBV4-2|once|TRBJ1-5
TGTGCCAGCAGCCAAGGGGGGACTCAGCCCCAGCATTTT
CASSQGGTQPQHF
>.|15|TRBV11-3|.|TRBJ2-1
TGTGCCAGCAGCTTAGGCGGGATCTCCTACAATGAGCAGTTCTTC
CASSLGGISYNEQFF
>.|15|TRBV10-1|.|TRBJ2-1
TGCGCCAGCAGTGACACGGCGGGCTCCTACAATGAGCAGTTCTTC
CASSDTAGSYNEQFF
>TRBD2|12|TRBV19|.|TRBJ2-7
TGTGCCAGTAGTACGGGGGGCTACGAGCAGTACTTC
CASSTGGYEQYF
>TRBD2|14|TRBV6-5|.|TRBJ2-3
TGTGCCAGCAGTCCGGGGGGGGCCACAGATACGCAGTATTTT
CASSPGGATDTQYF